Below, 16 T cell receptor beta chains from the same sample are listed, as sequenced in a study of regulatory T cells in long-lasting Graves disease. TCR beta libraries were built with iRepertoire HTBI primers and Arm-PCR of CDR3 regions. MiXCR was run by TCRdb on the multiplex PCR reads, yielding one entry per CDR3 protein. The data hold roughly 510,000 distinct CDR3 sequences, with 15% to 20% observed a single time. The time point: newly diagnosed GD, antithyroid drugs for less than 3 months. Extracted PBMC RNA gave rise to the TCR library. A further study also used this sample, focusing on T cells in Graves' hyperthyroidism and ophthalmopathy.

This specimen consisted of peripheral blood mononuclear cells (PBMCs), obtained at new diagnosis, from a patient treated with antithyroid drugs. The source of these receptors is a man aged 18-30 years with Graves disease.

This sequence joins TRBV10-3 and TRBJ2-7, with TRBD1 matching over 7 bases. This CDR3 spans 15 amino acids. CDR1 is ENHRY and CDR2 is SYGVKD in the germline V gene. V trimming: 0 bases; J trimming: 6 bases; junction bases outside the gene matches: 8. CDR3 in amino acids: CAISESSDRVAEQYF. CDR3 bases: TGTGCCATCAGTGAGTCTAGTGACAGGGTCGCCGAGCAGTACTTC.

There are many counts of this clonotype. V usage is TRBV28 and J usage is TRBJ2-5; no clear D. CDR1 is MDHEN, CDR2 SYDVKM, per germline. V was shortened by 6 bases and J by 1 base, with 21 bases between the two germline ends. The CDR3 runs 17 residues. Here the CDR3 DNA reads TGTGCCAGCAGCACCCTTCTCCTAGGGCCCTCCCAAGAGACCCAGTACTTC. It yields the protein CASSTLLLGPSQETQYF.

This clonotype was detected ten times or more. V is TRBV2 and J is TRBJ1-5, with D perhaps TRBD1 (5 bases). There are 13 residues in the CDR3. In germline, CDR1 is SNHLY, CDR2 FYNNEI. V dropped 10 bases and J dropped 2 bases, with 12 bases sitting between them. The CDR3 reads CATGGYGNQPQHF. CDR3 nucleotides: TGTGCCACGGGGGGTTACGGCAATCAGCCCCAGCATTTT.

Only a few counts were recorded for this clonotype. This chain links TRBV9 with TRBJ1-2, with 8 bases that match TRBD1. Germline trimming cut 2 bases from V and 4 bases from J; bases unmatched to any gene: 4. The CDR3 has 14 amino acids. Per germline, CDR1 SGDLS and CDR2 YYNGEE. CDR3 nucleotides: TGTGCCAGCAGCGTCGAAACAGGGGGCTATGGCTACACCTTC. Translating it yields CASSVETGGYGYTF.

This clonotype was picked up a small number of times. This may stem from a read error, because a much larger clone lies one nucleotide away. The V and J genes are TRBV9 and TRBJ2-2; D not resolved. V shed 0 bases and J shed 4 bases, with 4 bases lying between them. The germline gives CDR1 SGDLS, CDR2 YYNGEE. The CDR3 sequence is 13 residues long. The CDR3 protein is CASSVVVTGELFF. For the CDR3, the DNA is TGTGCCAGCAGCGTAGTGGTCACCGGGGAGCTGTTTTTT.

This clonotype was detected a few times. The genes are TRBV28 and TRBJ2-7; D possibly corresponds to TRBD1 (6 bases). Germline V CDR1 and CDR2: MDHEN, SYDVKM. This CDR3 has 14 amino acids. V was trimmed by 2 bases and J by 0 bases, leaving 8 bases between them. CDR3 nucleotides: TGTGCCAGCAGTTTAAGGGACAACTCCTACGAGCAGTACTTC. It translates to CASSLRDNSYEQYF.

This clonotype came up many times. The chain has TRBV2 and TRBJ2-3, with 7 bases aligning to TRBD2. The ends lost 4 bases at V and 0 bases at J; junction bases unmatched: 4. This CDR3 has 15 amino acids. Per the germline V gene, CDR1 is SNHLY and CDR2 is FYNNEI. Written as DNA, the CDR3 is TGTGCCAGCAGTGTTAATAGCGGGAGCACAGATACGCAGTATTTT. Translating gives CASSVNSGSTDTQYF.

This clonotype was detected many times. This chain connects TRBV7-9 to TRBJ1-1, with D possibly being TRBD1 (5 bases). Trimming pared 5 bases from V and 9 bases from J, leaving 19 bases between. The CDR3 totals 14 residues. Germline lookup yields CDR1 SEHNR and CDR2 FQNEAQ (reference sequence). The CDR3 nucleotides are TGTGCCAGCAGCCTGGACACCCTTTTGGTGAAAGCTTTCTTT. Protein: CASSLDTLLVKAFF.

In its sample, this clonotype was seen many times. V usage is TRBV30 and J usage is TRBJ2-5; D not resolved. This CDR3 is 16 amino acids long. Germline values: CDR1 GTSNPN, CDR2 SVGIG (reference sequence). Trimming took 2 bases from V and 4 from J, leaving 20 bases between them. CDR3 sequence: CAWSPRLGHQRETQYF. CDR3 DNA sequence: TGTGCCTGGAGTCCTCGGTTGGGCCATCAGCGAGAGACCCAGTACTTC.

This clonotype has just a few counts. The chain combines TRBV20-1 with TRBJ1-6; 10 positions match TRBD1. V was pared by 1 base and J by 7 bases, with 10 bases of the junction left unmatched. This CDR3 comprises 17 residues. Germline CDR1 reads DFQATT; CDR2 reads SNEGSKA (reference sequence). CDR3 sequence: CSARALHRDRGNSPLHF. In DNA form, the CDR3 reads TGCAGTGCTAGAGCCTTGCACCGGGACAGGGGAAATTCACCCCTCCACTTT.

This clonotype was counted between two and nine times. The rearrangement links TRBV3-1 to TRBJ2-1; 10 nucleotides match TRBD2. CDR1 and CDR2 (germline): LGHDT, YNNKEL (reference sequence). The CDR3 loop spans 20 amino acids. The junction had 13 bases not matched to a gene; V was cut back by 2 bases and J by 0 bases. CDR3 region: CASSQRGLAGEGSSYNEQFF. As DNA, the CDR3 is TGTGCCAGCAGCCAAAGGGGGCTAGCGGGAGAGGGGAGCTCCTACAATGAGCAGTTCTTC.

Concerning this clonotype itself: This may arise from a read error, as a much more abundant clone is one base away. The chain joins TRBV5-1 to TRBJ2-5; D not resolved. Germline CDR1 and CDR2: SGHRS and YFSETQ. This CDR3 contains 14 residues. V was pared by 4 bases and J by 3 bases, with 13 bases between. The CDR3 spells CASSQDGPKETQYF. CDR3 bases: TGCGCCAGCAGCCAGGACGGGCCCAAAGAGACCCAGTACTTC. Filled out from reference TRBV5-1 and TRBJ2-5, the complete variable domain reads KAGVTQTPRYLIKTRGQQVTLSCSPISGHRSVSWYQQTPGQGLQFLFEYFSETQRNKGNFPGRFSGRQFSNSRSEMNVSTLELGDSALYLCASSQDGPKETQYFGPGTRLLVL.

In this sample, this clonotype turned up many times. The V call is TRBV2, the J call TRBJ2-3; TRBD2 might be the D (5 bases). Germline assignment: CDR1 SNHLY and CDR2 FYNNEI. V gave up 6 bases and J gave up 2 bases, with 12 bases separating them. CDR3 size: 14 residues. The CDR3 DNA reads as TGTGCCAGCAGAAAATTGACTACCACAGATACGCAGTATTTT. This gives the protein CASRKLTTTDTQYF.

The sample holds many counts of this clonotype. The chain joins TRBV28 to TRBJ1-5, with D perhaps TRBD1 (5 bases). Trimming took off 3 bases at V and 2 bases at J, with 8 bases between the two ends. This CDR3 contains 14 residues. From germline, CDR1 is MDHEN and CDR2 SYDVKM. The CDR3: CASSLGVGNQPQHF. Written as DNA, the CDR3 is TGTGCCAGCAGTTTGGGGGTTGGCAATCAGCCCCAGCATTTT. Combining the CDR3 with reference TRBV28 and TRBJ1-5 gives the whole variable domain DVKVTQSSRYLVKRTGEKVFLECVQDMDHENMFWYRQDPGLGLRLIYFSYDVKMKEKGDIPEGYSVSREKKERFSLILESASTNQTSMYLCASSLGVGNQPQHFGDGTRLSIL.

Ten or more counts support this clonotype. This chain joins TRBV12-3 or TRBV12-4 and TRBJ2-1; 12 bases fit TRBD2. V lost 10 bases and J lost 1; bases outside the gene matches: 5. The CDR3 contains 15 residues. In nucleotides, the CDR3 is TGTGCCACCGCGACTAGCGGGAGTTCCTACAATGAGCAGTTCTTC. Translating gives CATATSGSSYNEQFF.

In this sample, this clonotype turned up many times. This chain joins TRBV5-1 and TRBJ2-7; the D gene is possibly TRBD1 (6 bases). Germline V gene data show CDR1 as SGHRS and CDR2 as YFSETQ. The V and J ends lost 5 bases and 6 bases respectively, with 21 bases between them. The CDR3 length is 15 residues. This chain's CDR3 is CASSSGHGEGGEQYF. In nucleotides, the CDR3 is TGCGCCAGCAGTTCGGGACACGGAGAGGGCGGCGAGCAGTACTTC.